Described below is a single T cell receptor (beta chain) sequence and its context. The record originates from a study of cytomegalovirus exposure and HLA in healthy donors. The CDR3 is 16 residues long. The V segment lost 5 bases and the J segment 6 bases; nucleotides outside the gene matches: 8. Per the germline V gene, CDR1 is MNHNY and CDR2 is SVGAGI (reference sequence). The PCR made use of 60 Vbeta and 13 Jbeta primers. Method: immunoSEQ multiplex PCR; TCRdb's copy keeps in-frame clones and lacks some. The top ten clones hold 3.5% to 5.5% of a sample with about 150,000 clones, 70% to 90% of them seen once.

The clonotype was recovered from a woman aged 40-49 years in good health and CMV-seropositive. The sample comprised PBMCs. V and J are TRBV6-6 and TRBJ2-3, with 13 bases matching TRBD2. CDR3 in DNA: TGTGCCAGCAGTCCTCAGACTAGCGGGGGGTTGGATACGCAGTATTTT. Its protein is CASSPQTSGGLDTQYF.